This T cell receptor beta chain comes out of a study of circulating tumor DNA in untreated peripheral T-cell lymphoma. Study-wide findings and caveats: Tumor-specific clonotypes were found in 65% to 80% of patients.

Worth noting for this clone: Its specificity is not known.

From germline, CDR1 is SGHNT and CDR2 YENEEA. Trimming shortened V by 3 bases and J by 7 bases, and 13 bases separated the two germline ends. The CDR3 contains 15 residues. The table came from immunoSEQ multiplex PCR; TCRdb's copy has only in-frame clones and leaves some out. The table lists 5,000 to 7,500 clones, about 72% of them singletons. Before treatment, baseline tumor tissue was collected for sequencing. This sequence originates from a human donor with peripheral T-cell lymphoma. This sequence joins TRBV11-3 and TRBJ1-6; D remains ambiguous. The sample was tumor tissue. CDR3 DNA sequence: TGTGCCAGCAGCTTGGTTCCGGGGATGAATTCACCCCTCCACTTT. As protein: CASSLVPGMNSPLHF. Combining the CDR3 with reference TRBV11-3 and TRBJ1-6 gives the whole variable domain EAGVVQSPRYKIIEKKQPVAFWCNPISGHNTLYWYLQNLGQGPELLIRYENEEAVDDSQLPKDRFSAERLKGVDSTLKIQPAELGDSAVYLCASSLVPGMNSPLHFGNGTRLTVT.